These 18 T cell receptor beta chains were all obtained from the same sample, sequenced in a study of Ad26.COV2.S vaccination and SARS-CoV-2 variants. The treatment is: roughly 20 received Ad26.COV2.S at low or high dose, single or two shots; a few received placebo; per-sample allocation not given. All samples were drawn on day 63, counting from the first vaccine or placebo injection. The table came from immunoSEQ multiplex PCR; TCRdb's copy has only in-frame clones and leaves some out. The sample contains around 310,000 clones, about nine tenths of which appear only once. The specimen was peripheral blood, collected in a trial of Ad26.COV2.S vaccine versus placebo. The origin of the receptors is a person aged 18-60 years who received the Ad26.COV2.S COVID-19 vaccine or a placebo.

The DNA for the CDR3 is TGTGCCAGCAGTTACATGGGTTTCGCAGATACGCAGTATTTT. It specifies CASSYMGFADTQYF. J is TRBJ2-3 and V is TRBV6-5; no firm D call. The CDR3 runs to 14 residues. The ends were cut back, 2 bases at V and 4 bases at J, with 10 bases in the middle. Per the germline V gene, CDR1 is MNHEY and CDR2 is SVGAGI.

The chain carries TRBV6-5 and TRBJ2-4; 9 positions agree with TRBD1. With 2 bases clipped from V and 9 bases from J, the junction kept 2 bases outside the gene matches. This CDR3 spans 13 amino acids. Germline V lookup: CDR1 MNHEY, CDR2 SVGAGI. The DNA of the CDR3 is TGTGCCAGCAGTTACGGGACAGGGTCCATTCAGTACTTC. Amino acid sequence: CASSYGTGSIQYF.

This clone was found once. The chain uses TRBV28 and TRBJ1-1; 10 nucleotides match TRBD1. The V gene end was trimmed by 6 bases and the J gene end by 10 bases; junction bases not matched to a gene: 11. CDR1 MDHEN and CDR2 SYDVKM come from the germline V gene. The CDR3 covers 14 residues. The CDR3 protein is CASRGTGVNKSAFF. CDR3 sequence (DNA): TGTGCCAGCAGAGGGACAGGGGTAAATAAGTCAGCTTTCTTT.

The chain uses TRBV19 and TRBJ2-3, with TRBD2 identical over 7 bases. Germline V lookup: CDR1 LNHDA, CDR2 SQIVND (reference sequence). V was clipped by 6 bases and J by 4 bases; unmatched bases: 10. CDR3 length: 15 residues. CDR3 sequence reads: CASSPPGLAADTQYF. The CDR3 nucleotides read TGTGCCAGTAGCCCCCCCGGCCTAGCGGCAGATACGCAGTATTTT.

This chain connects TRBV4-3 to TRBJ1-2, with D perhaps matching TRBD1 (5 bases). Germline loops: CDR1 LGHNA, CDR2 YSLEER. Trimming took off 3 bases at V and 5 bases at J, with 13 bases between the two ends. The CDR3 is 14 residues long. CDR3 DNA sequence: TGCGCCAGCAGCCATCCCGGGACCCAGTATGGCTACACCTTC. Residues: CASSHPGTQYGYTF.

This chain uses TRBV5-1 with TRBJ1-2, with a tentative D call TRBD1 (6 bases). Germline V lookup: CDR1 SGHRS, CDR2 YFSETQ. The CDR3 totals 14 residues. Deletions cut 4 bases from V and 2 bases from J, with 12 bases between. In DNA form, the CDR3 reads TGCGCCAGCAGCACTGGGGGCTCGAACTATGGCTACACCTTC. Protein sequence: CASSTGGSNYGYTF. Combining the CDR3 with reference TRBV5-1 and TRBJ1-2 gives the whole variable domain KAGVTQTPRYLIKTRGQQVTLSCSPISGHRSVSWYQQTPGQGLQFLFEYFSETQRNKGNFPGRFSGRQFSNSRSEMNVSTLELGDSALYLCASSTGGSNYGYTFGSGTRLTVV.

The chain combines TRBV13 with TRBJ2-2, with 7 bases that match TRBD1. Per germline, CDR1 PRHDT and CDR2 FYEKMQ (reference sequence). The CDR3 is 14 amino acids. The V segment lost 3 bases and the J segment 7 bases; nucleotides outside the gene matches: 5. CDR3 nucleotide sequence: TGTGCCAGCAGCTTCCAGGGGGTCGACGGGGAGCTGTTTTTT. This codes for CASSFQGVDGELFF.

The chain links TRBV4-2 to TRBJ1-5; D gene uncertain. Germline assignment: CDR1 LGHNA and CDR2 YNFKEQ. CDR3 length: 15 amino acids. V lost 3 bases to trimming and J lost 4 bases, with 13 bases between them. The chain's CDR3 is CASSQGSKENQPQHF. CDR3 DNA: TGTGCCAGCAGCCAGGGGAGTAAAGAAAATCAGCCCCAGCATTTT.

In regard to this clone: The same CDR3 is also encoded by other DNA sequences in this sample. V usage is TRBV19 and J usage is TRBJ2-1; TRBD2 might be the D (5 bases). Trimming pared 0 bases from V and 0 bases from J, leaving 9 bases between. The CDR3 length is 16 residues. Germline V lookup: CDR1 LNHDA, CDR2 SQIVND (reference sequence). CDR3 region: CASSIDRGSSYNEQFF. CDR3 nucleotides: TGTGCCAGTAGTATAGATCGAGGGAGCTCCTACAATGAGCAGTTCTTC.

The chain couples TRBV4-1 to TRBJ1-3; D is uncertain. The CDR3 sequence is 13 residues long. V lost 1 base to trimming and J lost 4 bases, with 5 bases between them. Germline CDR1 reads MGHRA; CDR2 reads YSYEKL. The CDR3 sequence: CASSQVEGNTIYF. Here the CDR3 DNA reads TGCGCCAGCAGCCAAGTAGAGGGAAACACCATATATTTT.

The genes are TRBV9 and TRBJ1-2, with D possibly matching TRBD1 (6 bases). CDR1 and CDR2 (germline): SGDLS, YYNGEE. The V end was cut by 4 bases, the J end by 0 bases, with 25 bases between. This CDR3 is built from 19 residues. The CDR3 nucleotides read TGTGCCAGCAGCCCCCCCCTTGGGAGGGGGGTTTTAGCTAACTATGGCTACACCTTC. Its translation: CASSPPLGRGVLANYGYTF. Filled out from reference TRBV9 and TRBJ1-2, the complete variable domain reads DSGVTQTPKHLITATGQRVTLRCSPRSGDLSVYWYQQSLDQGLQFLIQYYNGEERAKGNILERFSAQQFPDLHSELNLSSLELGDSALYFCASSPPLGRGVLANYGYTFGSGTRLTVV.

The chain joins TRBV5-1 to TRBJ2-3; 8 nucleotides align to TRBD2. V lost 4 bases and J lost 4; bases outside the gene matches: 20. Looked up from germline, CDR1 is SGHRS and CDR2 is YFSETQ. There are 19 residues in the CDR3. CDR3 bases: TGCGCCAGCAGCCATCCCATGGGGCGGGAGGAGGGCTGGTCAGATACGCAGTATTTT. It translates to CASSHPMGREEGWSDTQYF.

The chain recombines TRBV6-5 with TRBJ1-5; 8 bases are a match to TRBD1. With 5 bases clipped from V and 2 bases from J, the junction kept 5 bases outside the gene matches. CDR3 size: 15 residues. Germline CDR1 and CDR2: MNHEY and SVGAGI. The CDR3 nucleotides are TGTGCCAGCAGTAAGGACAGGGACGGCAATCAGCCCCAGCATTTT. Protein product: CASSKDRDGNQPQHF.

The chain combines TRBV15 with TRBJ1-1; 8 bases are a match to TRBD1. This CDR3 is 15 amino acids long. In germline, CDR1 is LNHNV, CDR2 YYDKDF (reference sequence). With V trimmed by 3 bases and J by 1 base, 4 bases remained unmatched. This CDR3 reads CATSRSGTGNTEAFF. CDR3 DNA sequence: TGTGCCACCAGCAGGTCTGGGACAGGGAACACTGAAGCTTTCTTT.

CDR3 nucleotides: TGTGCCAGCAGTGAATTAGCGGGGAGCACCGGGGAGCTGTTTTTT. As protein: CASSELAGSTGELFF. The V call is TRBV6-1, the J call TRBJ2-2, with 8 bases identical to TRBD2. The CDR3 totals 15 residues. Germline values: CDR1 MNHNS, CDR2 SASEGT. The J segment lost 4 bases and the V segment lost 2 bases, leaving 3 bases of the junction unmatched.

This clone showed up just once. CDR3: CASSRLTGMTYNEQFF. CDR3 nucleotide sequence: TGCGCCAGCAGCCGTCTGACAGGGATGACCTACAATGAGCAGTTCTTC. The rearrangement links TRBV5-1 to TRBJ2-1; 7 bases align to TRBD1. The germline V gene encodes CDR1 SGHRS and CDR2 YFSETQ. The ends lost 4 bases at V and 2 bases at J; junction bases unmatched: 9. The CDR3 covers 16 residues.

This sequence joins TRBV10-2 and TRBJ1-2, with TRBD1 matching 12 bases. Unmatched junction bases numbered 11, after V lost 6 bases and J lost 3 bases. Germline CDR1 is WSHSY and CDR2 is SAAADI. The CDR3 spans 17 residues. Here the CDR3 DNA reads TGCGCCAGCAGGAGTTCCGGGACAGGGGGCGAACACTATGGCTACACCTTC. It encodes CASRSSGTGGEHYGYTF.

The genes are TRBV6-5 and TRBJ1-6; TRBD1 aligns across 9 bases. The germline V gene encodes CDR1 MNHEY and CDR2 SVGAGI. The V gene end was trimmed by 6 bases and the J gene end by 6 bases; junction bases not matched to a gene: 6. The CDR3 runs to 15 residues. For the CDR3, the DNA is TGTGCCAGCAGGTTTACGGGACAGGGTAATTCACCCCTCCACTTT. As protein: CASRFTGQGNSPLHF.